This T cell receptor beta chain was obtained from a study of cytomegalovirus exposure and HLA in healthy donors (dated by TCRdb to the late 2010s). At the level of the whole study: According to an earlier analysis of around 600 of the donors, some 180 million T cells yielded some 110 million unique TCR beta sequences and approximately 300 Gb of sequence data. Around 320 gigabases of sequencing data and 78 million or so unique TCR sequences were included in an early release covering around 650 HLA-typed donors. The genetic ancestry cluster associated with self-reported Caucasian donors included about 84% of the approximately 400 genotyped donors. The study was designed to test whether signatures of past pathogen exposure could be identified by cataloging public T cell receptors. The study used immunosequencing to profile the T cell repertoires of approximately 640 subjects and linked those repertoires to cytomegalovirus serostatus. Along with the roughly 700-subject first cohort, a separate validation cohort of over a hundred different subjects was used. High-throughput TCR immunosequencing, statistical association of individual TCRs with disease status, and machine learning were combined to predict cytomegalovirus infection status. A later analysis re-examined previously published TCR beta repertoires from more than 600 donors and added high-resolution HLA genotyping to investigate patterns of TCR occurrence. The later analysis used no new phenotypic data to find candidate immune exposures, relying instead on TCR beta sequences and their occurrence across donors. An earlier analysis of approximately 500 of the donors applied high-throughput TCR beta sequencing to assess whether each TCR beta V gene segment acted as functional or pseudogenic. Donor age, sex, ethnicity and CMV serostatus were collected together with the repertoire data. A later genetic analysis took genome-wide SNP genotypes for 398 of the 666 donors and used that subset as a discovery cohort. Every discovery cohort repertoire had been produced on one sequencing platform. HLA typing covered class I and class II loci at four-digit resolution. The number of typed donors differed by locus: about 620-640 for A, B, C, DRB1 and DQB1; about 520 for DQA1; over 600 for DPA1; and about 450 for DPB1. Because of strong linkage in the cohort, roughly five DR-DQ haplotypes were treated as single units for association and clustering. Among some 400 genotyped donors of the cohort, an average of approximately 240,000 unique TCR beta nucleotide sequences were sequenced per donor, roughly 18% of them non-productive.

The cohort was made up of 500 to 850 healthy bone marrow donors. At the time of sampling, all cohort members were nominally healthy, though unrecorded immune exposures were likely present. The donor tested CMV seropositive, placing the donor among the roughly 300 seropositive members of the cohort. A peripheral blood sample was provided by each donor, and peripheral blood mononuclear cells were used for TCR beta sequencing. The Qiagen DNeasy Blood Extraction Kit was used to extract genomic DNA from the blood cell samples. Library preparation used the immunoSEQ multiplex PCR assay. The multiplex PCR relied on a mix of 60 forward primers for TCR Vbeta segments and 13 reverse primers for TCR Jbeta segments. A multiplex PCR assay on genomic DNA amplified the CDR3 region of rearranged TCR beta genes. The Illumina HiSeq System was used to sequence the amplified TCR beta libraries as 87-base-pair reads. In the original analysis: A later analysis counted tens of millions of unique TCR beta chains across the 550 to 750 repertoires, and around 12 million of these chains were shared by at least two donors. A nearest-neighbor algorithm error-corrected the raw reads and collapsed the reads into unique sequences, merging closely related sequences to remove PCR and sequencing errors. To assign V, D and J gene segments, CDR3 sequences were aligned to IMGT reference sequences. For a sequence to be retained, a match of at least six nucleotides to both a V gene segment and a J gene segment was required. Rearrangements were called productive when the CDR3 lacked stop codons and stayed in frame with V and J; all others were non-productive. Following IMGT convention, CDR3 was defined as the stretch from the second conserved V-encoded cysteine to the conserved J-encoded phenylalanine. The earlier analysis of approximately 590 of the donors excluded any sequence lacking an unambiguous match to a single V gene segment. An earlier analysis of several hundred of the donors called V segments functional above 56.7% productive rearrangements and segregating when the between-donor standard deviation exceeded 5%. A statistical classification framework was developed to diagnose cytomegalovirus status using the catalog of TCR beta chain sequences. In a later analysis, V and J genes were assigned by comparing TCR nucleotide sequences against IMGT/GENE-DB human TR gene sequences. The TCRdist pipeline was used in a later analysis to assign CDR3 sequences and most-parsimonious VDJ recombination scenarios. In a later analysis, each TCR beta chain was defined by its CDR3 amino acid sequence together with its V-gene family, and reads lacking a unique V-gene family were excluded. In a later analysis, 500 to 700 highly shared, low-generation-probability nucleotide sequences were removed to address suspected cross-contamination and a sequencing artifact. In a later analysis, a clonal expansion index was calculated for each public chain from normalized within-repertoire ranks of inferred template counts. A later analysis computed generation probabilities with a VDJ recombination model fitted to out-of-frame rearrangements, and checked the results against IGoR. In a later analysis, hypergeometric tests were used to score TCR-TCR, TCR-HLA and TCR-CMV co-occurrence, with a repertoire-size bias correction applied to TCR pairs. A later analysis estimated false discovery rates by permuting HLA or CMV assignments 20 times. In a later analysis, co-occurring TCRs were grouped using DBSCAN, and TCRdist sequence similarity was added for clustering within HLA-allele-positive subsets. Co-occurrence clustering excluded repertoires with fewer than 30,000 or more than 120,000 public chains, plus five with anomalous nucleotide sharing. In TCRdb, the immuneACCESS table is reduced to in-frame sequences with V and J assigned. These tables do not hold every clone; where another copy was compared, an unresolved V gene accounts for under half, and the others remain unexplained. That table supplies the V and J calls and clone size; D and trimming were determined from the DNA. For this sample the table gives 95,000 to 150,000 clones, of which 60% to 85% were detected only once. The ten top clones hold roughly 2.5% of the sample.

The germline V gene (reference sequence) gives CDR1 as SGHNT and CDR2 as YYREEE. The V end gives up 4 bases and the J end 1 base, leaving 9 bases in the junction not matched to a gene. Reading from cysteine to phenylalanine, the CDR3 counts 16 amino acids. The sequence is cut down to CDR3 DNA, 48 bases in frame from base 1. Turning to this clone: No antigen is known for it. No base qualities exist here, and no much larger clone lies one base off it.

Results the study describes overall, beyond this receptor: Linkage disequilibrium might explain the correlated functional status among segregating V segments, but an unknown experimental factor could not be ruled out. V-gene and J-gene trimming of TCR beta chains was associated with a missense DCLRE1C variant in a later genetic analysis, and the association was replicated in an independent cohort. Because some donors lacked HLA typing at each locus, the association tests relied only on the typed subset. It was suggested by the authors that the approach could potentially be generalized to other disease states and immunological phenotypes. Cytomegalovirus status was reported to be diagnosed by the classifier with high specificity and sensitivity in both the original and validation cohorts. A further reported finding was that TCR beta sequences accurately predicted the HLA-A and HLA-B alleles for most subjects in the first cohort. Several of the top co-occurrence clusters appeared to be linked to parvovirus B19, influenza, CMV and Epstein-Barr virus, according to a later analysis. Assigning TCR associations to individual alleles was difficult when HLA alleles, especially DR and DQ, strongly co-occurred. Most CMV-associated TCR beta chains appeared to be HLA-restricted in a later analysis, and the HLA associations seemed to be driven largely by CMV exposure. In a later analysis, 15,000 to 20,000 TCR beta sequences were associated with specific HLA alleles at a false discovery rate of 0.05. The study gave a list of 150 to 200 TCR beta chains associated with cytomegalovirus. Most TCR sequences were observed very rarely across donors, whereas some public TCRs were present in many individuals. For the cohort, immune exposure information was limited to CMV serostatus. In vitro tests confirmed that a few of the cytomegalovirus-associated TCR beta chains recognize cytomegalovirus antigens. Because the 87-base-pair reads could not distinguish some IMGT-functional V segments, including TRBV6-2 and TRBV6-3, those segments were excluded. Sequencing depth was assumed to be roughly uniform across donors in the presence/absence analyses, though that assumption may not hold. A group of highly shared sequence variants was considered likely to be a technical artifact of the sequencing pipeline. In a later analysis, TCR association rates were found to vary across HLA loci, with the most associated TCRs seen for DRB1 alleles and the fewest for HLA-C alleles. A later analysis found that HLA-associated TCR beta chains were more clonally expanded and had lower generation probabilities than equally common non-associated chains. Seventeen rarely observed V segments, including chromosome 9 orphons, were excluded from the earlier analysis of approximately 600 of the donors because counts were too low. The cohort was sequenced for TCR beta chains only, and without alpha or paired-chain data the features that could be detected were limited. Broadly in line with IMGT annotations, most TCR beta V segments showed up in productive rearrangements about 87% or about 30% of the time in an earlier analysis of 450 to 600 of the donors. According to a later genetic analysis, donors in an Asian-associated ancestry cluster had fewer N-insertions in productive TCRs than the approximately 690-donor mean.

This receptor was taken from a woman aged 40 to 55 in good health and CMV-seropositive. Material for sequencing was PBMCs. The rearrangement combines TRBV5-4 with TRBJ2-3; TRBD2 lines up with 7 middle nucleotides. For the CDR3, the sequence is CASSLAAGVGTDTQYF. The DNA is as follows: TGTGCCAGCAGCCTCGCGGCGGGAGTTGGCACAGATACGCAGTATTTT.